Presented here are 22 T cell receptor beta chains from one specimen sequenced in a study of glioma-infiltrating T cells. The iRepertoire nested amplicon-rescue multiplex PCR amplified TCR alpha and beta CDR3s from RNA. TCRdb ran MiXCR on the multiplex PCR reads and lists one entry per CDR3 protein. The sample contains 90,000 or so distinct CDR3 sequences, approximately 39% of which appear only once. Sequencing used glioma tissue, nonneoplastic brain tissue, or PBMCs (not recorded which). These receptor sequences come from a human donor with low-grade glioma or glioblastoma, undergoing nonglioma brain surgery, or in good health (not recorded which).

For this clonotype: A junction end diverges from the germline sequence, so it may reflect a read error. In DNA form, the CDR3 reads TGTGCCAGCAGTTTAAAGGGAGTGCGTGGCTACGCCTTC. It yields the protein CASSLKGVRGYAF. The chain joins TRBV27 to TRBJ1-2; D not resolved. CDR1 is MNHEY, CDR2 SMNVEV, per germline (reference sequence). The CDR3 extends over 13 amino acids.

This clonotype was recorded many times. This rearrangement joins TRBV6-1 to TRBJ2-3, with 8 bases matching TRBD1. Losses at the gene ends were 6 bases for V and 2 bases for J; bases not matched to a gene: 7. CDR1 and CDR2 from the germline V gene are MNHNS and SASEGT. There are 15 residues in the CDR3. The CDR3 nucleotides are TGTGCCAGCAGCCGGGCCAGGGGGCTCACAGATACGCAGTATTTT. It specifies CASSRARGLTDTQYF.

At least ten counts were recorded for this clonotype. This chain uses TRBV12-3 or TRBV12-4 with TRBJ2-2, with unresolved D. Between the trimmed V and J ends, which lost 3 bases and 5 bases, there was a span of 10 bases. This CDR3 contains 14 residues. Here the CDR3 DNA reads TGTGCCAGCAGTTTTGGGGATCGGACCGGGGAGCTGTTTTTT. It codes for CASSFGDRTGELFF.

This clonotype was counted at least ten times. V gene TRBV20-1 combines with J gene TRBJ1-5; D unresolved. The ends were cut back, 3 bases at V and 4 bases at J, with 13 bases in the middle. The CDR3 contains 14 residues. Germline CDR1 and CDR2: DFQATT and SNEGSKA (reference sequence). The CDR3 DNA follows: TGCAGTGCTAGTTTGGCAGAATCAAATCAGCCCCAGCATTTT. It encodes CSASLAESNQPQHF.

The CDR3 DNA follows: TGTGCCAGCAGCGTCGGAGAAACCTACGAGCAGTACTTC. Translating it yields CASSVGETYEQYF. The chain combines TRBV28 with TRBJ2-7; no clear D. CDR1 and CDR2 from the germline V gene are MDHEN and SYDVKM. This CDR3 contains 13 residues. Trimming shortened V by 6 bases and J by 2 bases, and 11 bases separated the two germline ends.

In DNA, the CDR3 is TGTGCCTGTAGACTAGCGGGACCCCTAAACAATGAGCAGTTCTTC. Its protein product is CACRLAGPLNNEQFF. The J gene is TRBJ2-1, the V gene TRBV30; 11 bases align to TRBD2. The CDR3 contains 15 residues. V lost 6 bases, J lost 5 bases, and 9 bases stayed unmatched. Germline V gene data show CDR1 as GTSNPN and CDR2 as SVGIG (reference sequence). The full variable domain, its missing parts supplied by reference TRBV30 and TRBJ2-1, is SQTIHQWPATLVQPVGSPLSLECTVEGTSNPNLYWYRQAAGRGLQLLFYSVGIGQISSEVPQNLSASRPQDRQFILSSKKLLLSDSGFYLCACRLAGPLNNEQFFGPGTRLTVL.

About this clonotype itself: A junction end diverges from the germline sequence, so it may reflect a read error. The chain has TRBV20-1 and TRBJ2-3; D gene ambiguous. In germline, CDR1 is DFQATT, CDR2 SNEGSKA (reference sequence). The CDR3 sequence is 13 residues long. The CDR3 region is CSARIEYTDTQYF. Here the CDR3 DNA reads TGCAGTGCTAGGATAGAGTACACAGATACGCAATATTTT.

About this clonotype: The germline gene is not matched at one end of the junction; a read error may be the cause. The rearrangement uses TRBV5-6 and TRBJ2-3; maybe TRBD1 (5 bases). CDR1 SGHDT and CDR2 YYEEEE come from the germline V gene. CDR3 length: 13 residues. This CDR3 reads CASSFFQTDTKYF. The CDR3 DNA is TGTGCCAGCAGCTTTTTTCAGACAGATACGAAGTATTTT.

A remark on this clonotype: This sequence may be a read error, since a much larger clone differs from it by one base. V and J are TRBV6-2 or TRBV6-3 and TRBJ2-7; 8 bases agree with TRBD1. CDR1 MNHEY and CDR2 SVGEGT come from the germline V gene. V shed 4 bases and J 5 bases; nucleotides not matched to a gene: 4. The CDR3 has 13 amino acids. This chain's CDR3 is CASSFGQGHEQYF. In DNA, the CDR3 is TGTGCCAGCAGTTTCGGACAGGGCCACGAGCAGTACTTC.

This clonotype was picked up many times. The chain uses TRBV29-1 and TRBJ2-3; D gene ambiguous. V lost 6 bases to trimming and J lost 3 bases, with 4 bases between them. This CDR3 is 10 amino acids long. Germline V gene data show CDR1 as SQVTM and CDR2 as ANQGSEA. CDR3 in DNA: TGCAGCGTCGGTACAGATACGCAGTATTTT. This encodes CSVGTDTQYF.

This clonotype was detected ten times or more. The chain combines TRBV7-9 with TRBJ2-5, with D perhaps TRBD2 (5 bases). Germline CDR1 and CDR2: SEHNR and FQNEAQ (reference sequence). The CDR3 extends over 15 amino acids. V was shortened by 1 base and J by 7 bases, with 16 bases between the two germline ends. The CDR3 loop is CASSLDRDSRGTQYF. In DNA, the CDR3 is TGTGCCAGCAGCTTAGATCGGGATAGCCGGGGGACCCAGTACTTC.

A word on this clonotype: A junction end diverges from the germline sequence, so it may reflect a read error. The rearrangement uses TRBV5-1 and TRBJ2-5; weak D call: TRBD1 (5 bases). The germline V gene has CDR1 SGHRS and CDR2 YFSETQ. The CDR3 is made up of 12 amino acids. The CDR3 protein is CASKGSQEAQYF. CDR3 sequence (DNA): TGCGCCAGCAAGGGGTCCCAAGAGGCCCAGTACTTC.

The sample holds many counts of this clonotype. The CDR3: CASSPGPGAGNTIYF. The DNA of the CDR3 is TGTGCCAGCAGCCCAGGGCCCGGGGCTGGAAACACCATATATTTT. The chain couples TRBV7-3 to TRBJ1-3; TRBD1 is a possible D gene (5 bases). Germline V lookup: CDR1 SGHTA, CDR2 FQGTGA. This CDR3 contains 15 residues. The V and J ends lost 5 bases and 2 bases respectively, with 13 bases between them.

This clonotype appeared many times. The rearrangement joins TRBV28 to TRBJ2-3, with 8 bases lining up with TRBD2. The germline CDR1 and CDR2 sequences are MDHEN and SYDVKM. The CDR3 covers 19 residues. J lost 0 bases, V lost 2 bases, and 13 bases had no gene match. CDR3 sequence: CASSLDGGGILTSTDTQYF. The CDR3 coding sequence is TGTGCCAGCAGTTTAGATGGCGGGGGGATCCTAACTAGCACAGATACGCAGTATTTT.

On this clonotype: In this CDR3 the conserved last residue, phenylalanine or tryptophan, is missing, so a read error is likely. The chain links TRBV20-1 to TRBJ2-5; 8 bases are shared with TRBD2. This CDR3 has 12 residues. V lost 6 bases, J lost 8 bases, and 8 bases stayed unmatched. Germline loops: CDR1 DFQATT, CDR2 SNEGSKA (reference sequence). This chain's CDR3 is CSASGGAETQYS. CDR3 in DNA: TGCAGTGCCTCCGGGGGGGCAGAAACCCAGTACTCC.

The table lists this clonotype with a few counts. The chain joins TRBV29-1 to TRBJ1-1; tentative D call: TRBD1 (6 bases). This CDR3 spans 16 amino acids. The germline V gene has CDR1 SQVTM and CDR2 ANQGSEA. V was shortened by 7 bases and J by 3 bases, with 24 bases between the two germline ends. The CDR3 region is CSGHWVGVRGDTEAFF. CDR3 nucleotides: TGCAGCGGTCATTGGGTCGGGGTCAGGGGCGACACTGAAGCTTTCTTT.

This clonotype was detected ten times or more. The chain employs TRBV6-2 or TRBV6-3 and TRBJ2-5; D may be TRBD1 or TRBD2 (5 bases each). The germline V gene encodes CDR1 MNHEY and CDR2 SVGEGT. The CDR3 covers 15 residues. Trimming cost V 5 bases and J 6 bases, with 19 bases left between them. CDR3 amino acids: CASSNPNEGLKTQYF. The CDR3 DNA reads as TGTGCCAGCAGTAACCCAAATGAGGGGCTAAAGACCCAGTACTTC.

This clonotype was counted at least ten times. The rearrangement uses TRBV27 and TRBJ1-1; D might be TRBD1 (5 bases). Germline lookup yields CDR1 MNHEY and CDR2 SMNVEV (reference sequence). The CDR3 extends over 13 amino acids. The germline V and J ends were trimmed by 5 bases and 7 bases, with 14 bases remaining between them. This chain's CDR3 is CASSRDGRFEAFF. CDR3 nucleotides: TGTGCCAGCAGTCGGGACGGACGTTTTGAAGCTTTCTTT.

This clonotype was observed many times. The gene calls are TRBV20-1 and TRBJ2-3; no clear D gene. Germline CDR1 and CDR2: DFQATT and SNEGSKA (reference sequence). V was cut by 0 bases and J by 11 bases, with 21 bases left in between. The CDR3 has 15 residues. The DNA of the CDR3 is TGCAGTGCTAGAGATATAGTCGCCCCGTCCGGTCGGCAGTATTTT. Protein: CSARDIVAPSGRQYF.

This clonotype was picked up a small number of times. This rearrangement joins TRBV11-2 to TRBJ2-2, with D hard to call. V lost 1 base and J lost 3, with 9 bases in between. The CDR3 sequence is 15 residues long. Germline loops: CDR1 SGHAT, CDR2 FQNNGV. The CDR3 protein is CASSLGTFYTGELFF. CDR3 nucleotides: TGTGCCAGCAGCTTAGGCACCTTTTACACCGGGGAGCTGTTTTTT.

This clonotype has a count of ten or more. V and J are TRBV5-1 and TRBJ2-7; 12 nucleotides match TRBD1. The CDR3 length is 15 residues. Germline lookup yields CDR1 SGHRS and CDR2 YFSETQ. V was clipped by 5 bases and J by 5 bases; unmatched bases: 8. CDR3 in DNA: TGCGCCAGCAGAGGGACAGGGGGCTTTGGTGACGAGCAGTACTTC. It specifies CASRGTGGFGDEQYF.

This clonotype was seen repeatedly, ten times or more. The chain joins TRBV29-1 to TRBJ1-1, with D possibly TRBD1 on 5 matching bases. This CDR3 contains 12 residues. Germline assignment: CDR1 SQVTM and CDR2 ANQGSEA. V dropped 6 bases and J dropped 2 bases, with 10 bases sitting between them. CDR3 in amino acids: CSVGTYNTEAFF. The CDR3 DNA reads as TGCAGCGTAGGGACTTACAACACTGAAGCTTTCTTT.